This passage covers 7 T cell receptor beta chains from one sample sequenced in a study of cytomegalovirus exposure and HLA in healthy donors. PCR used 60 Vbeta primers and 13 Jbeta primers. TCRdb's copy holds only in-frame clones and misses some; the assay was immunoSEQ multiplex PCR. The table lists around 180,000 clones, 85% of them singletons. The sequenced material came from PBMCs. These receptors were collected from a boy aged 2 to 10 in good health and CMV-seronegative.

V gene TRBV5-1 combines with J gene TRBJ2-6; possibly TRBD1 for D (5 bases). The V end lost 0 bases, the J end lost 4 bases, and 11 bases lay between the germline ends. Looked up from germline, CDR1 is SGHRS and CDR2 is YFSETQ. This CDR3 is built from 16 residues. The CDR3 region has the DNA TGCGCCAGCAGCTTGGTTGGGGCGGCGGGGGCCAACGTCCTGACTTTC. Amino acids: CASSLVGAAGANVLTF. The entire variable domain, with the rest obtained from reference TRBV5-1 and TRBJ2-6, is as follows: KAGVTQTPRYLIKTRGQQVTLSCSPISGHRSVSWYQQTPGQGLQFLFEYFSETQRNKGNFPGRFSGRQFSNSRSEMNVSTLELGDSALYLCASSLVGAAGANVLTFGAGSRLTVL.

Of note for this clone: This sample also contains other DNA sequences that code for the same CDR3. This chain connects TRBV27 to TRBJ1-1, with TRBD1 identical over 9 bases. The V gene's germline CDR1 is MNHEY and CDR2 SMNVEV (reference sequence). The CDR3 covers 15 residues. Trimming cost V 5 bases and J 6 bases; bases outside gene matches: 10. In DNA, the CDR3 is TGTGCCAGCAGTCCAGGACAGGGGACAAGGGCTGAAGCTTTCTTT. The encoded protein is CASSPGQGTRAEAFF.

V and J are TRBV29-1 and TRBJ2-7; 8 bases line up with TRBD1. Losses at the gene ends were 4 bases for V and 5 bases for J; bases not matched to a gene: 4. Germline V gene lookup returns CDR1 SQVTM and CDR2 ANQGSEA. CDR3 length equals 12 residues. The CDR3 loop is CSVVRGLNEQYF. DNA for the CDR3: TGCAGCGTTGTCAGGGGGCTAAACGAGCAGTACTTC.

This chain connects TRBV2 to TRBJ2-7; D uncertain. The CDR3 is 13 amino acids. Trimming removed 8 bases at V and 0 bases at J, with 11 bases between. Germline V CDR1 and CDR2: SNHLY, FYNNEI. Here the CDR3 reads CASLDSSSYEQYF. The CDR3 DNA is TGTGCCAGCCTTGACTCGAGCTCCTACGAGCAGTACTTC.

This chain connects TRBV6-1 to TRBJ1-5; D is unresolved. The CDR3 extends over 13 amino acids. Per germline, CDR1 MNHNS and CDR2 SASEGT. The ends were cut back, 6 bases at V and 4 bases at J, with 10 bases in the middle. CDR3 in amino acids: CASRRTGNQPQHF. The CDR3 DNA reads TGTGCCAGCAGAAGGACGGGGAATCAGCCCCAGCATTTT.

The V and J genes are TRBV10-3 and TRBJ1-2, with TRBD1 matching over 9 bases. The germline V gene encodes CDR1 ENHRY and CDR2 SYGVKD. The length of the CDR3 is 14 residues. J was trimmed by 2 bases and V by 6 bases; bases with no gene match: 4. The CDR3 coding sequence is TGTGCCATCAGCCGGGACAGGGTGAACTATGGCTACACCTTC. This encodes CAISRDRVNYGYTF.

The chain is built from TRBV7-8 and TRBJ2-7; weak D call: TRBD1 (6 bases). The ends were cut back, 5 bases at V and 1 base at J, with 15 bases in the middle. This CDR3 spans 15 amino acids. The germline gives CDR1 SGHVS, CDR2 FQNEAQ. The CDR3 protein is CASSHYRVGSYEQYF. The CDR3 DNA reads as TGTGCCAGCAGCCACTACAGGGTTGGGTCCTACGAGCAGTACTTC.